The T cell receptor (beta chain) under discussion was sequenced for a study of vaccination effects on CD4 cells after COVID-19. Looking at the study overall: Post-vaccine sample collection fell at a median of 72 days after the second dose. Study observations and caveats: Of the vaccine-induced clones from healthy vaccinees, merely 1 of 255 recognized common cold coronaviruses as well.

As concerns this clone: The antigen is undetermined.

Culture lasted about 11 days before CD4+ T cell isolation. Vaccination of participants consisted of two doses of either the BNT162b2 or mRNA-1273 vaccine. According to the study, vaccine recipients showed no prior SARS-CoV-2 infection and negative nucleocapsid antibodies. The germline gives CDR1 MDHEN, CDR2 SYDVKM. There are 12 residues in the CDR3. Deletions cut 9 bases from V and 2 bases from J, with 7 bases between. Clones were read by immunoSEQ multiplex PCR, and TCRdb kept only the in-frame ones, dropping some. The table lists about 73,000 clones, nearly 75% of them singletons. The rearrangement links TRBV28 to TRBJ2-2; a possible D gene is TRBD2 (5 bases). This specimen consisted of CD4+ T cells from PBMCs cultured without peptide, obtained after COVID-19 vaccination. The sequence came from a human donor who received a COVID-19 vaccine. Here the CDR3 reads CASEGNTGELFF. DNA of the CDR3: TGTGCCAGTGAGGGAAACACCGGGGAGCTGTTTTTT.